This T cell receptor (beta chain) was captured in a study of beta chain features in type 1 diabetes. Study-wide points: The naive, central memory and Treg TCRB repertoires of patients appeared to be more similar to one another than those of healthy donors. PCR might pick shorter templates more often, in the same way for patients and controls. Small HLA sub-analyses could not settle whether HLA shapes TCRB rearrangement. TCRB CDR3 length was moderately but significantly reduced in all four CD4+ subsets of Type 1 diabetes patients. More deletions and fewer insertions at VDJ junctions were seen in type 1 diabetes patients.

Since all of the isolated RNA was reverse transcribed, expressed TCRB transcripts were what got sequenced. The repertoire was sequenced with immunoSEQ multiplex PCR; TCRdb's copy has only in-frame clones and lacks some. The sample lists some 360,000 clones; 9.5% to 10% were seen once. This clone has ten or more counts. No antigen is known for it. The length of the CDR3 is 15 residues. CDR1 SGHDT and CDR2 YYEEEE come from the germline V gene. V was shortened by 0 bases and J by 5 bases, with 13 bases between the two germline ends. This clonotype was obtained from a man aged 25-45 years with type 1 diabetes. The chain is built from TRBV5-6 and TRBJ2-3, with D possibly matching TRBD2 (6 bases). Source material: central memory CD4+ T cells from blood. CDR3 in amino acids: CASSLESGVGDTQYF. CDR3 sequence (DNA): TGTGCCAGCAGCTTGGAGTCGGGAGTAGGAGATACGCAGTATTTT.